This T cell receptor (beta chain) came from a study of T-cell reconstitution after alpha-beta-depleted transplantation in children. V lost 3 bases and J lost 3, with 9 bases in between. Germline V gene data show CDR1 as DFQATT and CDR2 as SNEGSKA (reference sequence). This CDR3 comprises 13 residues. Preparation of the TCRbeta library was carried out with unique molecular identifiers. TCRdb used MiXCR to reprocess the PCR reads, holding one entry per CDR3 protein. The repertoire holds roughly 300,000 distinct CDR3 sequences, under 13% seen once, with more than 2% in the top ten. This clonotype showed up many times.

The clonotype was recovered from a human donor who donated a stem cell graft to a child with acute lymphoblastic leukemia. The V gene is TRBV20-1, the J gene TRBJ1-5; D remains ambiguous. The material sequenced was PBMCs from the stem cell graft donor, taken from the stem cell graft. The CDR3: CSASGPINQPQHF. CDR3 DNA sequence: TGCAGTGCTAGTGGGCCGATCAATCAGCCCCAGCATTTT.